This entry describes one TCR beta chain. The length of the CDR3 is 14 residues. CDR1 is MNHNS and CDR2 is SASEGT in the germline V gene. This sample was taken from a study of monozygotic twins with inflammatory bowel disease. Unfractionated whole blood yielded total RNA, and T cells were not sorted. Reanalyzing the 5' RACE reads, TCRdb keeps one entry per CDR3 protein, without DNA. This table holds around 230,000 distinct CDR3 sequences. What was sequenced was blood. The rearrangement uses TRBV6-1 and TRBJ1-2; with no DNA, the TCRdb D assignment of TRBD1 cannot be verified. This sequence originates from a human donor with ulcerative colitis or Crohn's disease, or a healthy co-twin of an affected twin (not recorded which). CDR3 sequence: CASKSGQGAYGYTF.